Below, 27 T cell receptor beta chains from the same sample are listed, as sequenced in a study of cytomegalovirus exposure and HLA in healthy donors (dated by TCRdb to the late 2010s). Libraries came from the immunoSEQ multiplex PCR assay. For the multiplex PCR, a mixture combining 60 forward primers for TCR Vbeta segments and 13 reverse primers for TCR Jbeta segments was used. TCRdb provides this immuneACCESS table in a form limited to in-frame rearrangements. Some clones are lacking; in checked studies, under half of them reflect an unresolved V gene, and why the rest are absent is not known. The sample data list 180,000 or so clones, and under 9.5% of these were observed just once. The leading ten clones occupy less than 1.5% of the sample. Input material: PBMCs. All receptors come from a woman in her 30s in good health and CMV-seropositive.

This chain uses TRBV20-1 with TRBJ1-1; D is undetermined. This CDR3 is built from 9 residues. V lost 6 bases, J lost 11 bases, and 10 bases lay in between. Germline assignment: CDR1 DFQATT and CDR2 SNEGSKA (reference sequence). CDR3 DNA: TGCAGTGCCCTCACGGGGGCTTTCTTT. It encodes CSALTGAFF.

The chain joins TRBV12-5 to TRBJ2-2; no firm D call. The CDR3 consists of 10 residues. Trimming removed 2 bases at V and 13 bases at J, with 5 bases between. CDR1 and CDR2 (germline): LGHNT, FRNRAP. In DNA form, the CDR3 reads TGTGCTAGTGGTTTGTGGAGGCTGTTTTTT. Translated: CASGLWRLFF.

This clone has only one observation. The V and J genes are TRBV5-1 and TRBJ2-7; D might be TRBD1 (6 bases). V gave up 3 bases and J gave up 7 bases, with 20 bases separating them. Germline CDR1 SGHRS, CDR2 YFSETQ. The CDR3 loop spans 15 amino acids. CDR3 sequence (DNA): TGCGCCAGCAGCTCAACAACAGGGAGTTCTGGGGAGCAGTACTTC. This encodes CASSSTTGSSGEQYF.

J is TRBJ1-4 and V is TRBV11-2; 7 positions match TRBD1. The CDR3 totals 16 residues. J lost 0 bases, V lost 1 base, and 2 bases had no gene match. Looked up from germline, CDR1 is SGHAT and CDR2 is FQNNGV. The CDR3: CASSLAQGATNEKLFF. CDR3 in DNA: TGTGCCAGCAGCTTAGCCCAGGGGGCAACTAATGAAAAACTGTTTTTT.

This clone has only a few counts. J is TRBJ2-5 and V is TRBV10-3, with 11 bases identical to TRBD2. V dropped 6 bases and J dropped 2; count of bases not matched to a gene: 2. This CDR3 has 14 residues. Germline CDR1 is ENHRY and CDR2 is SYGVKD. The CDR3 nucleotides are TGTGCCATCAGGTCTAGCGGGGGGCAAGAGACCCAGTACTTC. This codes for CAIRSSGGQETQYF.

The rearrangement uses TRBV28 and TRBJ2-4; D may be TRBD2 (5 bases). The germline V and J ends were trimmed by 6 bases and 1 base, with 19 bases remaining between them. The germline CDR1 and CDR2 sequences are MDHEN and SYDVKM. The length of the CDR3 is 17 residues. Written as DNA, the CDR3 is TGTGCCAGCAGGGACGTTTGGGGAGACCTCGCCAAAAACATTCAGTACTTC. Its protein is CASRDVWGDLAKNIQYF.

Here the CDR3 DNA reads TGTGCCATCAGTGACAGGGAAAATACGCAGTATTTT. It encodes CAISDRENTQYF. The chain employs TRBV10-3 and TRBJ2-3; D possibly corresponds to TRBD1 (5 bases). V was clipped by 3 bases and J by 7 bases, with 8 bases between them. There are 12 residues in the CDR3. Germline V lookup: CDR1 ENHRY, CDR2 SYGVKD.

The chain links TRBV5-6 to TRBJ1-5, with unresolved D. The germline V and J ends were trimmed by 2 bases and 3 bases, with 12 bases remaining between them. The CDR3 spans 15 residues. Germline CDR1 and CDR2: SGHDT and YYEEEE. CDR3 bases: TGTGCCAGCAGCTTTCGCCAGGCGTTCAATCAGCCCCAGCATTTT. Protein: CASSFRQAFNQPQHF.

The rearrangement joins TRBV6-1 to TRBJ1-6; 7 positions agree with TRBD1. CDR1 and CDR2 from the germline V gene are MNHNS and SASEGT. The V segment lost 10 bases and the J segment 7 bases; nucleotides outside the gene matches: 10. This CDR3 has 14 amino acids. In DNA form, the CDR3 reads TGTGCCACTAGAACCGGGACAGAGAATTCACCCCTCCACTTT. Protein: CATRTGTENSPLHF.

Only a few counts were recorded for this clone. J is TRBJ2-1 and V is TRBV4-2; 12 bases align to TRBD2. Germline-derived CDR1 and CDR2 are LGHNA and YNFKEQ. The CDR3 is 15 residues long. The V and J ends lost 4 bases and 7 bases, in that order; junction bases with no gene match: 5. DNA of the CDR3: TGTGCCAGCAGCCCGGGACTAGCGGGTCAAAATGAGCAGTTCTTC. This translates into CASSPGLAGQNEQFF.

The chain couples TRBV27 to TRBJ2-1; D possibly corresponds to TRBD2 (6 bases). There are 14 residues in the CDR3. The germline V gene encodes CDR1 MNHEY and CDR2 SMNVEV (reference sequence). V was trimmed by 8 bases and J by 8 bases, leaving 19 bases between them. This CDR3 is CASAVGTPPYEQFF. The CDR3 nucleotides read TGTGCCAGCGCAGTCGGGACTCCGCCGTATGAGCAGTTCTTC.

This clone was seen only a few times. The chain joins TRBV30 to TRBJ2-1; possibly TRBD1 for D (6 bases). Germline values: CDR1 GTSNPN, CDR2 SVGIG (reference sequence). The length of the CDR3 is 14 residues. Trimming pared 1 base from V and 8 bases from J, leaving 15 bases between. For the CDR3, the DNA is TGTGCCTGGAGTGCCCAGGGGCGAAGGGATGAGCAGTTCTTC. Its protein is CAWSAQGRRDEQFF.

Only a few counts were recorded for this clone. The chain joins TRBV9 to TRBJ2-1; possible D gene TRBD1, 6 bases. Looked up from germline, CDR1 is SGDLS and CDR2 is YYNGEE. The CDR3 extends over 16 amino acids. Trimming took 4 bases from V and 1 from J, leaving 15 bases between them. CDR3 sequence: CASSTVGRGSYNEQFF. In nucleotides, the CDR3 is TGTGCCAGCAGCACAGTCGGAAGGGGGTCCTACAATGAGCAGTTCTTC.

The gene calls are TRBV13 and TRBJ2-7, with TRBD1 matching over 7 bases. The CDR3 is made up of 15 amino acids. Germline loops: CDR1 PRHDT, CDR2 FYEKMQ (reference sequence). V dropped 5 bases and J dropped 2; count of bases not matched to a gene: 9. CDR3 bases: TGTGCCAGCAGCCCTTCTCAGGGGGAAACCTACGAGCAGTACTTC. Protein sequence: CASSPSQGETYEQYF.

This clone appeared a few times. Here the CDR3 reads CASSLEGIRGGYTF. In DNA, the CDR3 is TGTGCCAGCAGCTTGGAGGGCATCCGGGGTGGCTACACCTTC. The chain couples TRBV5-6 to TRBJ1-2; D is unresolved. Deletions cut 0 bases from V and 7 bases from J, with 13 bases between. Germline assignment: CDR1 SGHDT and CDR2 YYEEEE. The CDR3 length is 14 residues.

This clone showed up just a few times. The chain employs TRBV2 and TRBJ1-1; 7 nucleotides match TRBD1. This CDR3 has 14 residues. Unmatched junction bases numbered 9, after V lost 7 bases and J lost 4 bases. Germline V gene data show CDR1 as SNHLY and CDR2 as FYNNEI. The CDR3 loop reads CASTDRARSTEAFF. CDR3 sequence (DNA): TGTGCCAGCACCGACAGGGCGAGGAGCACTGAAGCTTTCTTT.

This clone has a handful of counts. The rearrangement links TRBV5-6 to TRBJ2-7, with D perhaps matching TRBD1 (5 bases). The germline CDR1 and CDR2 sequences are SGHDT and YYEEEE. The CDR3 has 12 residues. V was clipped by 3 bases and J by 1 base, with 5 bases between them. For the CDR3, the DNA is TGTGCCAGCAGCTACAGGTCCTACGAGCAGTACTTC. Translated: CASSYRSYEQYF.

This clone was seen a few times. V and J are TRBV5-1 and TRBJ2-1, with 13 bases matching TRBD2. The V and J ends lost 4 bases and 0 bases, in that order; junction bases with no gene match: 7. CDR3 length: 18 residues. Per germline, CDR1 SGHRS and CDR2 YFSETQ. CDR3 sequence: CASSIGLAGALSYNEQFF. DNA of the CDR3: TGCGCCAGCAGCATTGGACTAGCGGGAGCTCTCTCCTACAATGAGCAGTTCTTC.

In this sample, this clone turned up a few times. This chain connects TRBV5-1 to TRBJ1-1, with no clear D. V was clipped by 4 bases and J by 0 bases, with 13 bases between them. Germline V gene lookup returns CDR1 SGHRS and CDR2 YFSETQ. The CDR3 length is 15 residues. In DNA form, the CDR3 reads TGCGCCAGCAGCCTTTTGGCGGGCCTGAACACTGAAGCTTTCTTT. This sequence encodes CASSLLAGLNTEAFF. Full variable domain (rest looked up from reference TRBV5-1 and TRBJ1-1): KAGVTQTPRYLIKTRGQQVTLSCSPISGHRSVSWYQQTPGQGLQFLFEYFSETQRNKGNFPGRFSGRQFSNSRSEMNVSTLELGDSALYLCASSLLAGLNTEAFFGQGTRLTVV.

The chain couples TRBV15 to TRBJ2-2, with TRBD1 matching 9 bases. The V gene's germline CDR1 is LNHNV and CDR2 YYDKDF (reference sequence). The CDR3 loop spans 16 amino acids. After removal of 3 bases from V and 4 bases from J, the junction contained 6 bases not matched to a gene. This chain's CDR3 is CATSSNRGLGTGELFF. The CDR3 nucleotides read TGTGCCACCAGCAGTAACAGGGGGCTAGGCACCGGGGAGCTGTTTTTT.

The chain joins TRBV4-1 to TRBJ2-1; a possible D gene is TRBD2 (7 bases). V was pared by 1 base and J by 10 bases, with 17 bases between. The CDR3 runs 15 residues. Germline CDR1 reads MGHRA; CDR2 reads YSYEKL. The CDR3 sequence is CASSQGRGGRGEQFF. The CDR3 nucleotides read TGCGCCAGCAGCCAAGGAAGGGGGGGGAGGGGGGAGCAGTTCTTC.

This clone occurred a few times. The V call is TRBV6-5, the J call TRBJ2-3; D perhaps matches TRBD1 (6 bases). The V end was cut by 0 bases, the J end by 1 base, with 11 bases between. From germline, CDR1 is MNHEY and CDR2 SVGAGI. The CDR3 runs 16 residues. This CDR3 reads CASSYSTGKGTDTQYF. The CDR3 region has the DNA TGTGCCAGCAGTTACTCGACAGGCAAGGGCACAGATACGCAGTATTTT.

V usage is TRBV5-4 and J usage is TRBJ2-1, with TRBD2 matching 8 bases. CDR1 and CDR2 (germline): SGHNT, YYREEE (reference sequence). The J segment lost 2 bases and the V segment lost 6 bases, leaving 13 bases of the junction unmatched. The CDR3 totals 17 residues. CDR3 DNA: TGTGCCAGCATCGGCGGGGACGGGAGGGCCGCCTACAATGAGCAGTTCTTC. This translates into CASIGGDGRAAYNEQFF.

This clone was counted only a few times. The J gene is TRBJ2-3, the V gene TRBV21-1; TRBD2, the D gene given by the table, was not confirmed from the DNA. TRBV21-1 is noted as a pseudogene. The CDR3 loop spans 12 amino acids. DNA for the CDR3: TGTGCCAGCAGCACCCCTAGGGATACGCAGTATTTT. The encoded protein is CASSTPRDTQYF.

CDR3 loop: CASTPTRTVNTEAFF. DNA of the CDR3: TGTGCCAGCACCCCTACTAGGACCGTGAACACTGAAGCTTTCTTT. The V and J genes are TRBV11-2 and TRBJ1-1; D not resolved. Germline loops: CDR1 SGHAT, CDR2 FQNNGV. The CDR3 is made up of 15 amino acids. The V and J ends lost 7 bases and 0 bases respectively, with 15 bases between them.

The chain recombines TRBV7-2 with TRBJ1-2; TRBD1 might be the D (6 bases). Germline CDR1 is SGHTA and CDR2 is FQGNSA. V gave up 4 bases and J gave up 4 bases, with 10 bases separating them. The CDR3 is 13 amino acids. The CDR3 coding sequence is TGTGCCAGCAGCTCCAGGACAGCCTATGGCTACACCTTC. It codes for CASSSRTAYGYTF.

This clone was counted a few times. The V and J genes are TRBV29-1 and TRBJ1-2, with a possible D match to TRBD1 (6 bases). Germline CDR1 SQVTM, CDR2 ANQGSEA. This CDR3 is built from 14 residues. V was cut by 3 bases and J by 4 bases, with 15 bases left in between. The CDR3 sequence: CSVESLGQPYGYTF. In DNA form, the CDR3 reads TGCAGCGTTGAGTCCTTAGGACAGCCCTATGGCTACACCTTC.